The clone carrying this TCR beta chain was detected only a few times. As yet, its antigen is unknown. Source material for naive CD8 libraries was roughly 18,000 to 1,000,000 sorted cells, with 10%, 30% or 50% RNA. The CD8+CD4-CCR7+CD45RA+ phenotype defined the sorted naive CD8 T cells. The data were taken from a study of molecular identifiers for immune sequencing clone quantification. The study, taken as a whole, reports: Among effectors, clones above 20 RNA copies held over 97% of molecules; among naive cells, under 1%.

V was pared by 5 bases and J by 0 bases, with 14 bases between. This CDR3 is built from 16 residues. TCRdb re-analysed the PCR reads in MiXCR, keeping a single row per CDR3 protein. Among 460,000 or so distinct CDR3 sequences listed, about a fifth were seen once. This sequence was found in a human donor in good health. Some libraries in this study had Jurkat cell RNA spiked in. The chain employs TRBV12-3 or TRBV12-4 and TRBJ1-5; TRBD1 is a possible D gene (5 bases). Sequences were obtained from naive CD8+ T cells from blood, with Jurkat cell RNA spiked in. Subset here: FACS-sorted CD8+CD4-CCR7+CD45RA+ naive T cells. The CDR3 DNA sequence: TGTGCCAGCAGTCGGGACCCAAAAGATAGCAATCAGCCCCAGCATTTT. Translated, it gives CASSRDPKDSNQPQHF.